Below, 24 T cell receptor beta chains from the same sample are listed, as sequenced in a study of immune evolution from preneoplasia to lung adenocarcinoma. Assay used: immunoSEQ multiplex PCR; TCRdb lists only in-frame clones, some missing. This sample has about 2,500 clones, with approximately 79% found just once. Sequenced: FFPE adjacent normal lung tissue. All receptors derive from a person between 65 and 79 years old with lung adenocarcinoma.

The chain is built from TRBV30 and TRBJ1-1, with D maybe TRBD1 (6 bases). The CDR3 sequence is 12 residues long. Trimming cost V 8 bases and J 6 bases, with 16 bases left between them. The germline CDR1 and CDR2 sequences are GTSNPN and SVGIG (reference sequence). The CDR3 sequence: CAGYRDMAEAFF. CDR3 nucleotide sequence: TGTGCCGGATACAGGGATATGGCTGAAGCTTTCTTT.

The genes are TRBV5-1 and TRBJ2-5, with 7 bases aligning to TRBD1. CDR3 length: 13 amino acids. The germline V gene encodes CDR1 SGHRS and CDR2 YFSETQ. After removal of 5 bases from V and 1 base from J, the junction contained 2 bases not matched to a gene. The CDR3 region has the DNA TGCGCCAGCAGGGGACAGCCCCAAGAGACCCAGTACTTC. The encoded protein is CASRGQPQETQYF.

This clone turned up a few times. This chain uses TRBV5-1 with TRBJ2-1, with TRBD2 matching 11 bases. CDR1 and CDR2 (germline): SGHRS, YFSETQ. The V segment lost 2 bases and the J segment 2 bases; nucleotides outside the gene matches: 3. The CDR3 extends over 16 amino acids. The CDR3 coding sequence is TGCGCCAGCAGCTTCGAACTAGCGGGGGCCTACAATGAGCAGTTCTTC. It specifies CASSFELAGAYNEQFF.

The V gene is TRBV9, the J gene TRBJ2-2; D remains ambiguous. The CDR3 has 16 amino acids. Deletions cut 4 bases from V and 0 bases from J, with 13 bases between. Germline assignment: CDR1 SGDLS and CDR2 YYNGEE. CDR3 sequence (DNA): TGTGCCAGCAGCACCCACGACGGCGCGAACACCGGGGAGCTGTTTTTT. The encoded protein is CASSTHDGANTGELFF.

The chain joins TRBV28 to TRBJ1-4; D is unresolved. The CDR3 has 14 residues. The germline V gene has CDR1 MDHEN and CDR2 SYDVKM. V dropped 3 bases and J dropped 4 bases, with 9 bases sitting between them. The CDR3 DNA reads TGTGCCAGCAGTTTCGGACTGAGTAATGAAAAACTGTTTTTT. Translated, it gives CASSFGLSNEKLFF.

The V call is TRBV29-1, the J call TRBJ1-1; possible D gene TRBD1, 5 bases. CDR3 length equals 13 residues. Deletions cut 6 bases from V and 5 bases from J, with 16 bases between. Germline values: CDR1 SQVTM, CDR2 ANQGSEA. CDR3: CSVMGSGRTEAFF. CDR3 in DNA: TGCAGCGTGATGGGGTCAGGGAGGACTGAAGCTTTCTTT.

The rearrangement links TRBV7-6 to TRBJ2-2, with D perhaps TRBD1 (5 bases). CDR1 SGHVS and CDR2 FNYEAQ come from the germline V gene. Trimming cost V 2 bases and J 6 bases, with 7 bases left between them. The CDR3 has 13 residues. The CDR3, as DNA: TGTGCCAGCAGCTTACAGGGTGCCGGGGAGCTGTTTTTT. Translating gives CASSLQGAGELFF. Full variable domain (outside the CDR3, taken from reference TRBV7-6 and TRBJ2-2): GAGVSQSPRYKVTKRGQDVALRCDPISGHVSLYWYRQALGQGPEFLTYFNYEAQQDKSGLPNDRFSAERPEGSISTLTIQRTEQRDSAMYRCASSLQGAGELFFGEGSRLTVL.

This clone was observed a handful of times. This chain joins TRBV7-9 and TRBJ2-1, with TRBD2 matching over 12 bases. The ends lost 3 bases at V and 7 bases at J; junction bases unmatched: 7. The CDR3 contains 16 residues. Germline V gives CDR1 SEHNR, CDR2 FQNEAQ (reference sequence). The CDR3 region has the DNA TGTGCCAGCAGCTTTAAGACTAGCGGGAGAGTAAATGAGCAGTTCTTC. It specifies CASSFKTSGRVNEQFF.

V is TRBV5-1 and J is TRBJ1-1, with D possibly matching TRBD1 (6 bases). Per the germline V gene, CDR1 is SGHRS and CDR2 is YFSETQ. Trimming pared 2 bases from V and 12 bases from J, leaving 17 bases between. The CDR3 contains 13 residues. CDR3 nucleotides: TGCGCCAGCAGCTTCGAGGGGGAAGGGCAACCTTTCTTT. Its translation is CASSFEGEGQPFF.

CDR3 in DNA: TGTGCCAGCAGAAAACAGTTGACGAACTATGGCTACACCTTC. Its protein is CASRKQLTNYGYTF. The chain employs TRBV6-6 and TRBJ1-2; D is uncertain. The CDR3 sequence is 14 residues long. CDR1 and CDR2 from the germline V gene are MNHNY and SVGAGI (reference sequence). The V end was cut by 6 bases, the J end by 2 bases, with 13 bases between.

The J gene is TRBJ2-7, the V gene TRBV5-1; the match to TRBD1 covers 8 bases. The CDR3 runs to 15 residues. Germline V gene lookup returns CDR1 SGHRS and CDR2 YFSETQ. V dropped 0 bases and J dropped 3; count of bases not matched to a gene: 5. The CDR3 spells CASSLEAGGGYEQYF. The DNA of the CDR3 is TGCGCCAGCAGCTTGGAGGCAGGGGGCGGCTACGAGCAGTACTTC. The full variable domain, with the rest looked up from reference TRBV5-1 and TRBJ2-7, is KAGVTQTPRYLIKTRGQQVTLSCSPISGHRSVSWYQQTPGQGLQFLFEYFSETQRNKGNFPGRFSGRQFSNSRSEMNVSTLELGDSALYLCASSLEAGGGYEQYFGPGTRLTVT.

V gene TRBV29-1 combines with J gene TRBJ1-1, with 10 nucleotides matching TRBD1. The CDR3 is 15 residues long. Germline V gene sequence: CDR1 SQVTM, CDR2 ANQGSEA. V dropped 7 bases and J dropped 2; count of bases not matched to a gene: 10. CDR3: CSAGGTGVTNTEAFF. The CDR3 region has the DNA TGCAGCGCGGGGGGGACAGGGGTCACAAACACTGAAGCTTTCTTT.

The rearrangement uses TRBV6-1 and TRBJ2-7; D is unclear. Trimming removed 7 bases at V and 0 bases at J, with 13 bases between. The CDR3 is 14 residues long. Germline CDR1 reads MNHNS; CDR2 reads SASEGT. CDR3 in DNA: TGTGCCAGCACCCTGGCGGCCTTCTCCTACGAGCAGTACTTC. This sequence encodes CASTLAAFSYEQYF.

This clone has only a few counts. The chain has TRBV6-6 and TRBJ1-5; no definite D call. The CDR3 runs to 12 residues. The V end was cut by 7 bases, the J end by 5 bases, with 9 bases between. The germline CDR1 and CDR2 sequences are MNHNY and SVGAGI (reference sequence). The DNA of the CDR3 is TGTGCCAGCACCCCTGGTCATCAGCCCCAGCATTTT. Translating gives CASTPGHQPQHF.

The J gene is TRBJ2-3, the V gene TRBV11-2; TRBD2 might be the D (5 bases). This CDR3 comprises 14 residues. Trimming removed 5 bases from V and 5 bases from J, with 14 bases in between. In germline, CDR1 is SGHAT, CDR2 FQNNGV. The CDR3: CASSLRDSRDTQYF. The CDR3, as DNA: TGTGCCAGCAGCCTCCGGGATAGTCGAGATACGCAGTATTTT.

The genes are TRBV11-2 and TRBJ1-2; 7 nucleotides align to TRBD1. Germline assignment: CDR1 SGHAT and CDR2 FQNNGV. V dropped 2 bases and J dropped 8; count of bases not matched to a gene: 5. The CDR3 loop spans 13 amino acids. The CDR3: CASSLSDRVGYTF. As DNA, the CDR3 is TGTGCCAGCAGCTTAAGCGACAGGGTAGGCTACACCTTC.

Written as DNA, the CDR3 is TGTGCCAGCAGCCCCGGACAGGGCGCCTACGAGCAGTACTTC. This translates into CASSPGQGAYEQYF. The chain carries TRBV9 and TRBJ2-7, with 8 bases fitting TRBD1. With V trimmed by 4 bases and J by 2 bases, 5 bases remained unmatched. Germline V gene data show CDR1 as SGDLS and CDR2 as YYNGEE. CDR3 size: 14 residues.

This chain links TRBV5-1 with TRBJ2-6, with D tentatively TRBD1 (5 bases). This CDR3 has 15 amino acids. V lost 4 bases and J 0 bases, leaving 8 bases between the germline ends. The germline V gene encodes CDR1 SGHRS and CDR2 YFSETQ. CDR3 sequence reads: CASSGRGSGANVLTF. CDR3 nucleotides: TGCGCCAGCAGCGGAAGGGGCTCTGGGGCCAACGTCCTGACTTTC. Using reference TRBV5-1 and TRBJ2-6 for the parts outside the CDR3, the full variable domain is KAGVTQTPRYLIKTRGQQVTLSCSPISGHRSVSWYQQTPGQGLQFLFEYFSETQRNKGNFPGRFSGRQFSNSRSEMNVSTLELGDSALYLCASSGRGSGANVLTFGAGSRLTVL.

This chain connects TRBV10-3 to TRBJ2-7; TRBD1 matches at 10 bases. Germline loops: CDR1 ENHRY, CDR2 SYGVKD. V was pared by 4 bases and J by 7 bases, with 10 bases of the junction left unmatched. The CDR3 covers 15 residues. For the CDR3, the DNA is TGTGCCATCAGTGTAGGGACAGGGGTCCCTACTGAGCAGTACTTC. Residues: CAISVGTGVPTEQYF.

The chain links TRBV25-1 to TRBJ2-7; possible D gene TRBD1, 5 bases. Trimming cost V 7 bases and J 5 bases, with 9 bases left between them. The CDR3 is made up of 11 amino acids. CDR1 and CDR2 from the germline V gene are MGHDK and SYGVNS. In nucleotides, the CDR3 is TGTGCCAGCAAAGGGGTGGACGAGCAGTACTTC. Translated: CASKGVDEQYF.

The chain uses TRBV5-1 and TRBJ2-1; D gene uncertain. Trimming cost V 2 bases and J 8 bases, with 14 bases left between them. The germline V gene has CDR1 SGHRS and CDR2 YFSETQ. CDR3 length equals 14 residues. The DNA of the CDR3 is TGCGCCAGCAGCTTAGTCCAGAGGAGCGATGAGCAGTTCTTC. Translating gives CASSLVQRSDEQFF.

The chain employs TRBV29-1 and TRBJ1-2; no clear D gene. Germline lookup yields CDR1 SQVTM and CDR2 ANQGSEA. The length of the CDR3 is 14 residues. The V end lost 1 base, the J end lost 6 bases, and 15 bases lay between the germline ends. The CDR3 DNA sequence: TGCAGCGTTGAAGGGGGTCTGGCAGTAGATGGCTACACCTTC. The encoded protein is CSVEGGLAVDGYTF.

Here the CDR3 reads CASSQDGYEQYF. The CDR3 DNA reads TGTGCCAGCAGTCAAGACGGATACGAGCAGTACTTC. The chain joins TRBV2 to TRBJ2-7; D unclear. The ends were cut back, 5 bases at V and 4 bases at J, with 9 bases in the middle. The CDR3 runs 12 residues. Germline lookup yields CDR1 SNHLY and CDR2 FYNNEI.

This clone showed up just once. The chain couples TRBV5-6 to TRBJ2-5; D gene uncertain. The DNA end is more similar to TRBJ2-7, so the J call may be wrong. The CDR3 runs to 11 residues. CDR1 is SGHDT, CDR2 YYEEEE, per germline. The CDR3 is CASSLLSEQYF. DNA of the CDR3: TGTGCCAGCAGCTTACTCTCCGAGCAGTACTTC.